This entry concerns a single TCR beta chain. Its target is unknown. Naive, central memory, regulatory and stem cell-like memory cells within the CD4+ compartment were sorted using CD45RO/CCR7/CD25/CD127/CD95/CD27. Populations isolated by sorting all had purity greater than 95%. Reverse transcription of all isolated RNA meant that expressed TCRB transcripts were sequenced. The average output of naive, central memory and regulatory T cell samples was 3.6 million or so reads. Profiled with immunoSEQ multiplex PCR; TCRdb holds only in-frame clones, not every one. The data show 900,000 or so clones, with under 20% seen just once and 0.023% held by the top ten. This sample stems from a study of beta chain features in type 1 diabetes. Study-level points and caveats: There was no resolution here of whether HLA type influences TCRB rearrangement.

With V trimmed by 5 bases and J by 3 bases, 10 bases remained unmatched. Per the germline V gene, CDR1 is SGHTA and CDR2 is FQGNSA. CDR3 size: 15 residues. The receptor was isolated from a young woman in good health. This chain joins TRBV7-2 and TRBJ2-7, with 7 bases lining up with TRBD1. What was sequenced was naive CD4+ T cells from blood. The CDR3 DNA is TGTGCCAGCAGCGTCCGCAGGGGGAACCGCTACGAGCAGTACTTC. It codes for CASSVRRGNRYEQYF.